This T cell receptor (beta chain) is drawn from a study of blood T cell repertoires in COVID-19. Looked up from germline, CDR1 is LNHDA and CDR2 is SQIVND (reference sequence). V shed 3 bases and J 2 bases; nucleotides not matched to a gene: 2. This CDR3 has 16 amino acids. Cohort placement rested on clinical history that participants reported themselves. Some clones are missing from TCRdb's copy, which holds only in-frame ones; the method was immunoSEQ multiplex PCR. The repertoire holds around 340,000 clones, around nine tenths seen once, with approximately 0.97% in the top ten. A few counts support this clone.

This sequence joins TRBV19 and TRBJ1-5, with 12 bases matching TRBD1. Sample: PBMCs or T cells enriched from blood (not recorded which). The TCR sequence derives from a woman aged 25-40 years who had been exposed to COVID-19. The CDR3 DNA reads TGTGCCAGTAGTATTGGGACAGGGGGCGGCAATCAGCCCCAGCATTTT. It encodes CASSIGTGGGNQPQHF.